The 7 T cell receptor beta chains below come from one sample, sequenced in a study of T-cell memory formation after mild COVID-19. TCRdb fed the 5' RACE reads into MiXCR, producing one record per CDR3 protein. This table has 200,000 to 300,000 distinct CDR3 sequences, approximately 15% appearing once. Sequencing input: PBMCs or a T cell subset sorted from them (not recorded which). Receptor source: a man between 18 and 29 years old who had mild COVID-19 (a few samples of this study predate the infection). Cell type and time point are not known.

The chain couples TRBV19 to TRBJ1-5, with TRBD1 as a possible D gene (6 bases). The germline V gene has CDR1 LNHDA and CDR2 SQIVND (reference sequence). The V end lost 4 bases, the J end lost 1 base, and 11 bases lay between the germline ends. The CDR3 extends over 15 amino acids. The CDR3 reads CASSTTGLSNQPQHF. CDR3 in DNA: TGTGCCAGTAGTACCACAGGGTTAAGCAATCAGCCCCAGCATTTT.

This sequence joins TRBV27 and TRBJ1-6; TRBD1 agrees at 10 bases. CDR1 MNHEY and CDR2 SMNVEV come from the germline V gene (reference sequence). The CDR3 has 15 residues. After removal of 6 bases from V and 9 bases from J, the junction contained 8 bases not matched to a gene. CDR3 protein: CASSLRDRGSSPLHF. The CDR3 bases are TGTGCCAGCAGCCTCCGGGACAGGGGTAGTTCACCCCTCCACTTT.

This clonotype showed up many times. The rearrangement joins TRBV6-2 or TRBV6-3 to TRBJ2-1; 8 bases map to TRBD2. The germline CDR1 and CDR2 sequences are MNHEY and SVGEGT. V lost 2 bases, J lost 8 bases, and 8 bases stayed unmatched. This CDR3 has 15 residues. Here the CDR3 reads CASSYGRGGRDEQFF. CDR3 in DNA: TGTGCCAGCAGTTACGGTCGGGGGGGCAGGGATGAGCAGTTCTTC.

This chain joins TRBV15 and TRBJ2-7, with 10 bases aligning to TRBD2. The ends lost 0 bases at V and 2 bases at J; junction bases unmatched: 4. Germline-derived CDR1 and CDR2 are LNHNV and YYDKDF (reference sequence). This CDR3 is built from 16 residues. The CDR3 is CATSRELAGGTYEQYV. The CDR3 DNA reads as TGTGCCACCAGCAGAGAATTAGCGGGGGGAACCTACGAGCAGTACGTC.

This clonotype has ten or more counts. The genes are TRBV7-9 and TRBJ2-3, with TRBD1 identical over 11 bases. The CDR3 is made up of 16 amino acids. V gave up 4 bases and J gave up 3 bases; unmatched junction bases: 6. Germline V gene lookup returns CDR1 SEHNR and CDR2 FQNEAQ (reference sequence). CDR3 loop: CASSSWTGGETDTQYF. For the CDR3, the DNA is TGTGCCAGCAGCTCCTGGACAGGGGGCGAGACAGATACGCAGTATTTT. The whole variable domain, filled in from reference TRBV7-9 and TRBJ2-3, reads DTGVSQNPRHKITKRGQNVTFRCDPISEHNRLYWYRQTLGQGPEFLTYFQNEAQLEKSRLLSDRFSAERPKGSFSTLEIQRTEQGDSAMYLCASSSWTGGETDTQYFGPGTRLTVL.

This clonotype was detected a few times. The V gene is TRBV6-2 or TRBV6-3, the J gene TRBJ1-1; 9 bases are shared with TRBD1. The CDR3 is 15 amino acids. With 6 bases clipped from V and 4 bases from J, the junction kept 9 bases outside the gene matches. Germline values: CDR1 MNHEY, CDR2 SVGEGT. The CDR3, as DNA: TGTGCCAGCAGCGGTACAGGGGGCTGGGGCACTGAAGCTTTCTTT. The encoded protein is CASSGTGGWGTEAFF.

The V call is TRBV27, the J call TRBJ1-2; 9 bases agree with TRBD1. Germline loops: CDR1 MNHEY, CDR2 SMNVEV (reference sequence). The V segment lost 0 bases and the J segment 7 bases; nucleotides outside the gene matches: 6. The CDR3 is 15 residues long. DNA for the CDR3: TGTGCCAGCAGTTTATCGAACAGGGGGCCGTTTGGCTACACCTTC. Protein product: CASSLSNRGPFGYTF.